The clone carrying this T cell receptor (beta chain) was seen a handful of times. Its antigen is as yet unknown. The CDR3 totals 13 residues. V was clipped by 2 bases and J by 8 bases, with 10 bases between them. The V gene's germline CDR1 is MDHEN and CDR2 SYDVKM. The source of the sample is a study of CD8 T cells in ankylosing spondylitis. General observations from the study: About 8 highly homologous variants made up a TCR beta motif, and this motif appeared characteristic of ankylosing spondylitis blood. Within matched ankylosing spondylitis synovial fluid, disease-linked clones were reportedly significantly enriched. Reports of some motif variants in reactive arthritis synovial fluid and blood predate this one.

Libraries for TCR beta were made by quantitative 5'-RACE with molecular barcodes. TCRdb fed the 5' RACE reads into MiXCR, producing one record per CDR3 protein. Seen here are around 390,000 distinct CDR3 sequences, 20% to 25% observed once, and the top ten hold about a sixth. V gene TRBV28 combines with J gene TRBJ2-1; D gene uncertain. Source material: blood, either unsorted or a sorted T cell fraction (not recorded which). This clonotype originated in a male donor with ankylosing spondylitis. In DNA form, the CDR3 reads TGTGCCAGCAGTTTAGCGGTTACCCATGAGCAGTTCTTC. This codes for CASSLAVTHEQFF.